This T cell receptor beta chain was captured in a study of cytomegalovirus exposure and HLA in healthy donors. Study-wide results and caveats: In a later analysis, a missense DCLRE1C variant was linked to TCR beta V- and J-gene trimming.

The CDR3 length is 16 residues. The ends lost 1 base at V and 3 bases at J; junction bases unmatched: 6. Germline loops: CDR1 LGHNA, CDR2 YSLEER. Primers for the PCR totalled 60 Vbeta and 13 Jbeta. The method was immunoSEQ multiplex PCR; TCRdb's version includes in-frame clones alone and lacks a portion of them. The sample lists about 140,000 clones; about 84% were seen once. Of note for this clone: Antigen unknown.

The chain combines TRBV4-3 with TRBJ2-3, with 8 bases lining up with TRBD2. This clonotype originated in a woman in her late teens or twenties in good health and CMV-seropositive. Material: PBMCs. CDR3 loop: CASSQGTGGPTDTQYF. The CDR3, as DNA: TGCGCCAGCAGCCAAGGTACGGGGGGGCCTACAGATACGCAGTATTTT.